This TCR beta chain was obtained from a study of identical twins. The study, taken as a whole, reports: The study based its conclusions on cross-sectional statistical analysis and did not follow the same donors.

This clonotype was counted at least ten times. Its specificity is not known. TCRdb independently ran MiXCR on the 5' RACE reads; one entry per CDR3 protein. The table includes about 520,000 distinct CDR3 sequences, roughly a fifth detected once. These sequences were also reported in another study, on T cells expressing NK-cell markers.

The sample comprised CD4+ T cells sorted from blood. This TCR came from a woman aged 18-30 years in good health.

The CDR3 bases are TGCGCCAGCAGCTTTTTTAGGGGGGGCACTACTACCTACGAGCAGTACTTC. Protein sequence: CASSFFRGGTTTYEQYF. J is TRBJ2-7 and V is TRBV5-1, with D tentatively TRBD2 (7 bases). CDR3 length equals 17 residues. The V and J ends lost 2 bases and 2 bases respectively, with 20 bases between them. Germline V CDR1 and CDR2: SGHRS, YFSETQ.